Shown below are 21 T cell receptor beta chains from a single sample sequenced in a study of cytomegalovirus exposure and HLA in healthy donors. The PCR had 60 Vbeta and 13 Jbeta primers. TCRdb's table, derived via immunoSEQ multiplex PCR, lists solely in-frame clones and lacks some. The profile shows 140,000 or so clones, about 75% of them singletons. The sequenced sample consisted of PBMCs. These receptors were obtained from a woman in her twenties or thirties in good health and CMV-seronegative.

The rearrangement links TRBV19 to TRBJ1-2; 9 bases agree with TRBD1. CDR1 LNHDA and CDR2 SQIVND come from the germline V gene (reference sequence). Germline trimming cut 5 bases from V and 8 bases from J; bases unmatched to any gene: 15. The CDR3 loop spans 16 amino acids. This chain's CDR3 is CASSAALSGTGLGYTF. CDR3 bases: TGTGCCAGTAGTGCTGCACTTTCCGGGACAGGGCTCGGCTACACCTTC.

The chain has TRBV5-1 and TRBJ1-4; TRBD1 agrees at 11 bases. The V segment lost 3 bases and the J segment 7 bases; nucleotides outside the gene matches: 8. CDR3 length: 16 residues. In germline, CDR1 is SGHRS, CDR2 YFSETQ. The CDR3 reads CASSSGTGGSVEKLFF. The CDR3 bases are TGCGCCAGCAGCTCCGGGACAGGGGGTTCGGTTGAAAAACTGTTTTTT. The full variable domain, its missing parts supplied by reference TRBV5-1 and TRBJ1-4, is KAGVTQTPRYLIKTRGQQVTLSCSPISGHRSVSWYQQTPGQGLQFLFEYFSETQRNKGNFPGRFSGRQFSNSRSEMNVSTLELGDSALYLCASSSGTGGSVEKLFFGSGTQLSVL.

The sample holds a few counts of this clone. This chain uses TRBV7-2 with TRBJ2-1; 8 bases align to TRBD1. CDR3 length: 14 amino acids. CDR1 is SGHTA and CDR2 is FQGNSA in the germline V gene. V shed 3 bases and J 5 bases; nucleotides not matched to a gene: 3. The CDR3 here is CASSFRTGNNEQFF. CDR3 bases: TGTGCCAGCAGCTTCAGGACAGGGAACAATGAGCAGTTCTTC.

This CDR3 is CASSGLANTGELFF. CDR3 nucleotide sequence: TGTGCCAGCAGCGGACTAGCGAACACCGGGGAGCTGTTTTTT. This rearrangement joins TRBV7-9 to TRBJ2-2; 7 nucleotides agree with TRBD2. CDR1 and CDR2 from the germline V gene are SEHNR and FQNEAQ (reference sequence). This CDR3 has 14 residues. V shed 5 bases and J 0 bases; nucleotides not matched to a gene: 0.

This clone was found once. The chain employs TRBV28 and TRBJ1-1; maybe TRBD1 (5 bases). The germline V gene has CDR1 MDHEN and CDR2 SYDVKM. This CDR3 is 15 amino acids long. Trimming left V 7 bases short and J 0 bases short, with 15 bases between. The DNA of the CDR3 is TGTGCCAGCACGCGTGGGGGGGGTATGAACACTGAAGCTTTCTTT. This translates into CASTRGGGMNTEAFF.

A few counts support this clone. The CDR3 here is CASRPLAGENTEAFF. CDR3 coding DNA: TGTGCCAGCAGACCCCTCGCGGGGGAGAACACTGAAGCTTTCTTT. The chain recombines TRBV6-5 with TRBJ1-1, with D possibly TRBD1 on 5 matching bases. Trimming pared 6 bases from V and 1 base from J, leaving 15 bases between. This CDR3 has 15 amino acids. Per germline, CDR1 MNHEY and CDR2 SVGAGI.

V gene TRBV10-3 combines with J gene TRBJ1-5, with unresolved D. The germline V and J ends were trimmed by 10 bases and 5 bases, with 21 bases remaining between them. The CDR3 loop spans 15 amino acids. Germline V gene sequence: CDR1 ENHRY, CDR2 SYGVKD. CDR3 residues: CATSWRAETDQPQHF. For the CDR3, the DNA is TGTGCCACCTCCTGGCGGGCTGAGACCGATCAGCCCCAGCATTTT.

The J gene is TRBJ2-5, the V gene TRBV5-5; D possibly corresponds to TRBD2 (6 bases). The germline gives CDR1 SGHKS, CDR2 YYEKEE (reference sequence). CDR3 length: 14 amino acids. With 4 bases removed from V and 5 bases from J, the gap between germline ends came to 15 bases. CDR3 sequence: CASSALGGGETQYF. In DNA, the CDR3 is TGTGCCAGCAGCGCCCTGGGGGGTGGGGAGACCCAGTACTTC.

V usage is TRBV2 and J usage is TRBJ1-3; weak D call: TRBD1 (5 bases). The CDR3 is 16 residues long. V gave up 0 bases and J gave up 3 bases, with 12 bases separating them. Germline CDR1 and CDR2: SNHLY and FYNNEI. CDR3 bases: TGTGCCAGCAGTGAAGCGCTGGTCAGGGATGGAAACACCATATATTTT. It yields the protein CASSEALVRDGNTIYF.

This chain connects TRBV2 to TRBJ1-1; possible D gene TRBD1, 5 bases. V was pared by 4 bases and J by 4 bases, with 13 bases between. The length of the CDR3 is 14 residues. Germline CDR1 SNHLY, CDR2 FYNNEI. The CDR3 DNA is TGTGCCAGCAGTGGGGAAAAGGGGTTCACTGAAGCTTTCTTT. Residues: CASSGEKGFTEAFF.

CDR3 DNA sequence: TGTGCCAGCAGCGCGTGGACAGCTTCCTACGAGCAGTACTTC. Translation gives CASSAWTASYEQYF. The J gene is TRBJ2-7, the V gene TRBV7-9; D may be TRBD1 (6 bases). Germline values: CDR1 SEHNR, CDR2 FQNEAQ (reference sequence). Trimming shortened V by 5 bases and J by 1 base, and 12 bases separated the two germline ends. The CDR3 spans 14 residues.

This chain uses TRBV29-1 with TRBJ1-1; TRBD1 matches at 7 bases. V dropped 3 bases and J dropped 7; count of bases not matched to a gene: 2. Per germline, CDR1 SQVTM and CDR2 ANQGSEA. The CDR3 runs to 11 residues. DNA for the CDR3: TGCAGCGTTGAGGGGACAGTTGAAGCTTTCTTT. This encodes CSVEGTVEAFF.

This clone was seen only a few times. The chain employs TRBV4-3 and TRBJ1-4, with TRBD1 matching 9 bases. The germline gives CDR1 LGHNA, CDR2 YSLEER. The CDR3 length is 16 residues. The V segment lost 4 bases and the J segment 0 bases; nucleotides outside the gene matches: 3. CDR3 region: CASSPGQGTTNEKLFF. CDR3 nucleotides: TGCGCCAGCAGCCCGGGACAGGGTACAACTAATGAAAAACTGTTTTTT.

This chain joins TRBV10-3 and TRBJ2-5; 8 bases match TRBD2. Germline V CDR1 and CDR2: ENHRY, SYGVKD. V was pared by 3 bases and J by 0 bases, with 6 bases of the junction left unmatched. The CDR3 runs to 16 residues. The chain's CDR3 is CAISESGGGHQETQYF. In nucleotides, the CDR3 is TGTGCCATCAGTGAATCAGGCGGGGGGCACCAAGAGACCCAGTACTTC.

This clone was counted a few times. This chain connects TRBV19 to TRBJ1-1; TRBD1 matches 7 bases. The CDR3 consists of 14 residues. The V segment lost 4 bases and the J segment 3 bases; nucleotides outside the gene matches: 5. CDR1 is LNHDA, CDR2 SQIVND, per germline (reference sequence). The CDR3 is CASSSRQGHTEAFF. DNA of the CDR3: TGTGCCAGTAGTAGTAGACAGGGCCACACTGAAGCTTTCTTT. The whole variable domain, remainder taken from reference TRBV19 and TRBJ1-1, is DGGITQSPKYLFRKEGQNVTLSCEQNLNHDAMYWYRQDPGQGLRLIYYSQIVNDFQKGDIAEGYSVSREKKESFPLTVTSAQKNPTAFYLCASSSRQGHTEAFFGQGTRLTVV.

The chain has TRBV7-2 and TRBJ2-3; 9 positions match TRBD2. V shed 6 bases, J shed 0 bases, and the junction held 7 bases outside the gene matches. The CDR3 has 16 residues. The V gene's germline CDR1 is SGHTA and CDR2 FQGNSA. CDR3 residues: CASSFTSGPSTDTQYF. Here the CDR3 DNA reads TGTGCCAGCAGTTTTACTAGCGGGCCGAGCACAGATACGCAGTATTTT.

The CDR3: CASSRQGQLNTEAFF. CDR3 DNA sequence: TGTGCCAGCAGCCGCCAGGGACAGCTGAACACTGAAGCTTTCTTT. This chain joins TRBV7-3 and TRBJ1-1; 7 bases agree with TRBD1. V dropped 5 bases and J dropped 0; count of bases not matched to a gene: 6. This CDR3 contains 15 residues. CDR1 and CDR2 (germline): SGHTA, FQGTGA. The full variable domain, completed using reference TRBV7-3 and TRBJ1-1, is GAGVSQTPSNKVTEKGKYVELRCDPISGHTALYWYRQSLGQGPEFLIYFQGTGAADDSGLPNDRFFAVRPEGSVSTLKIQRTERGDSAVYLCASSRQGQLNTEAFFGQGTRLTVV.

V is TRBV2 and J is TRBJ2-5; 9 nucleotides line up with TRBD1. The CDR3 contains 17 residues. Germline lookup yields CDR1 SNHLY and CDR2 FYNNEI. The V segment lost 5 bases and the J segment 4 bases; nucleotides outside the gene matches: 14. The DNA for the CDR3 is TGTGCCAGCAGTACCGTAACAGGGGGCTTCGGGGGAGAGACCCAGTACTTC. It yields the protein CASSTVTGGFGGETQYF.

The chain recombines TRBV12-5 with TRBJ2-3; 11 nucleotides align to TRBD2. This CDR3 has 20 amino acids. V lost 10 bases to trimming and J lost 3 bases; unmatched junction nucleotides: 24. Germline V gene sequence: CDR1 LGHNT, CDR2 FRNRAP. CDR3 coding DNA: TGTGCTACCACAACCACTCATGACGGACAACTAGCGGGAGAAACAGATACGCAGTATTTT. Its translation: CATTTTHDGQLAGETDTQYF.

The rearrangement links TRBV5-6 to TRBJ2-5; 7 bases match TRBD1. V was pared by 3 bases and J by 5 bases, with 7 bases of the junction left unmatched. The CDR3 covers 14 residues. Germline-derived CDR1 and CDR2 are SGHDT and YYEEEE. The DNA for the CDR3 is TGTGCCAGCAGCTCGGGACAGACGTGGGAGACCCAGTACTTC. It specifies CASSSGQTWETQYF.

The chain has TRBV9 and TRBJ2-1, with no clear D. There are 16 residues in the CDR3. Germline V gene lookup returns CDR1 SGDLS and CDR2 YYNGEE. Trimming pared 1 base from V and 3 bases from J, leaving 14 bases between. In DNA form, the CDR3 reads TGTGCCAGCAGCGTAATAGGAATAGCCAGCTACAATGAGCAGTTCTTC. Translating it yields CASSVIGIASYNEQFF.